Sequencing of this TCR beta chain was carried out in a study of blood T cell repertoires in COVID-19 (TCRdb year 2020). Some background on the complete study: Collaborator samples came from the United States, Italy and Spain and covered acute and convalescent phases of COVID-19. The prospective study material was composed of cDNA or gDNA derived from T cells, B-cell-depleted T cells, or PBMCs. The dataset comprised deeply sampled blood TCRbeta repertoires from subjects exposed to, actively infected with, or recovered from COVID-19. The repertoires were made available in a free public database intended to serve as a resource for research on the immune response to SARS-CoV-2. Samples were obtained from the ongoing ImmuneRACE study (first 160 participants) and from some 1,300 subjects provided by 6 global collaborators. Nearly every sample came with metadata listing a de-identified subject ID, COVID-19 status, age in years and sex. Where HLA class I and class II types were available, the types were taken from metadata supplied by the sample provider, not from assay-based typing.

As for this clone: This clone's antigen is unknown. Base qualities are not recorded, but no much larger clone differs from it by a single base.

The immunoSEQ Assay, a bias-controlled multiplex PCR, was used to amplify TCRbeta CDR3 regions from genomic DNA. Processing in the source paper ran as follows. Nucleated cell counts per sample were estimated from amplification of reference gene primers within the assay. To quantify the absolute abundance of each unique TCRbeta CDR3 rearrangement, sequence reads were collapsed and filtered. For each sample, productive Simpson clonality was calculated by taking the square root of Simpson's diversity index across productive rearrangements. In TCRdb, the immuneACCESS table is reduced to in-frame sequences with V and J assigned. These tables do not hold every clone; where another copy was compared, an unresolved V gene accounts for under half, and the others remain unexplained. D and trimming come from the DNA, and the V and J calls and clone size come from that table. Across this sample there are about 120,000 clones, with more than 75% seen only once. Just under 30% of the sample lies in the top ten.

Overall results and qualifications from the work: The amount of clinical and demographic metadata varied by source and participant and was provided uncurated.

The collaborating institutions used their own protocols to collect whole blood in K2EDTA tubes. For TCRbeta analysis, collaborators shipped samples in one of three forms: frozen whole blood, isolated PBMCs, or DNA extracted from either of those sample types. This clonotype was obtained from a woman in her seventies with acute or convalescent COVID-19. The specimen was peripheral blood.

The nucleotide sequence is TGTGCCAGCAGCGTAGATCCCCGGGGAGGCGGGGGGACCCAAGAGACCCAGTACTTC. Translated, this gives CASSVDPRGGGGTQETQYF. The receptor chain draws on TRBV9 and TRBJ2-5; 8 central bases correspond to TRBD2. CDR1 is given as SGDLS and CDR2 as YYNGEE, both from the germline V gene. The junction shows trimming of 0 bases on V and 1 base on J, and the gene matches do not reach 14 bases of it. Counted from cysteine to phenylalanine, this CDR3 has 19 amino acids. Left in the record is the CDR3 DNA by itself, 57 bases read in frame from the first base.